Included here is one T cell receptor (beta chain) sequence, with context. Its antigen is currently unknown. The assay was immunoSEQ multiplex PCR, and TCRdb's table has in-frame clones only and misses some. This sample yields approximately 90,000 clones, of which 85% to 95% are seen a single time; 2.6% belongs to the top ten. Each patient experienced a relapse that followed autologous stem cell transplantation, and brentuximab vedotin exposure varied. This entry is derived from a study of PD-1 blockade in classical Hodgkin lymphoma. Findings and caveats of the study: Newly diagnosed patients and complete responders had comparable diversity at baseline.

The sequence was obtained from a human donor with classical Hodgkin lymphoma. The specimen was peripheral blood mononuclear cells (PBMCs), collected before the second cycle of nivolumab.

The CDR3 sequence: CASSDTAREYF. The DNA of the CDR3 is TGTGCCAGCAGCGACACGGCCAGGGAGTACTTC. The rearrangement joins TRBV6-1 to TRBJ2-7; the D gene is possibly TRBD1 (5 bases). Germline CDR1 reads MNHNS; CDR2 reads SASEGT. Trimming cost V 6 bases and J 11 bases, with 14 bases left between them. The CDR3 has 11 residues.